The T cell receptor (beta chain) described here comes from a study of cytomegalovirus exposure and HLA in healthy donors. General study findings and limits: The authors listed 164 TCR beta chains as cytomegalovirus-associated. A cluster of highly shared sequence variants was likely a sequencing artifact.

This CDR3 is built from 16 residues. Trimming cost V 0 bases and J 4 bases, with 13 bases left between them. Comments on this clone: What it recognizes is unknown.

PCR employed 60 Vbeta and 13 Jbeta primers. Assay: immunoSEQ multiplex PCR; the TCRdb copy retains only in-frame clones and omits some. Of about 160,000 clones in the sample, around 67% were seen once. The sequencing sample was made of PBMCs. The chain uses TRBV23-1 and TRBJ2-1; possibly TRBD2 for D (5 bases). TRBV23-1 is an ORF, with its function uncertain. The sequence came from a young woman in good health and CMV-seronegative. In DNA form, the CDR3 reads TGCGCCAGCAGTCAATCGAGGAGCGGCACATACAATGAGCAGTTCTTC. This sequence encodes CASSQSRSGTYNEQFF.